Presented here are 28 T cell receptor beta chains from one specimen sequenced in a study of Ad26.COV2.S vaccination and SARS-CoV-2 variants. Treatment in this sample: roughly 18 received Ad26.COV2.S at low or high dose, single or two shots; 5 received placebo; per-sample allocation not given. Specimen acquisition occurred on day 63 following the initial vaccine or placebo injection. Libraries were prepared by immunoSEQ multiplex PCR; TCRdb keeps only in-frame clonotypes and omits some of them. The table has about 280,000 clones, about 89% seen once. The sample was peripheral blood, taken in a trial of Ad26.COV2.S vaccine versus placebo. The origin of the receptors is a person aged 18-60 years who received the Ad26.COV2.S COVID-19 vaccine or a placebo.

The CDR3 is CASRRLGDKYEQYF. In DNA form, the CDR3 reads TGCGCCAGCAGACGACTAGGTGACAAGTACGAGCAGTACTTC. The chain couples TRBV5-1 to TRBJ2-7; a possible D gene is TRBD2 (6 bases). CDR1 and CDR2 (germline): SGHRS, YFSETQ. The length of the CDR3 is 14 residues. Trimming removed 5 bases from V and 4 bases from J, with 16 bases in between.

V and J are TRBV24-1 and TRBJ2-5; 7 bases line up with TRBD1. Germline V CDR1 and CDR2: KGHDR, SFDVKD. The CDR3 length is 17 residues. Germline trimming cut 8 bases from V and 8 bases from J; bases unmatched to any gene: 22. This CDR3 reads CATNQPGQPLFEYTQYF. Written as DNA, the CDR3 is TGTGCCACCAACCAGCCGGGACAGCCACTTTTTGAATATACCCAGTACTTC.

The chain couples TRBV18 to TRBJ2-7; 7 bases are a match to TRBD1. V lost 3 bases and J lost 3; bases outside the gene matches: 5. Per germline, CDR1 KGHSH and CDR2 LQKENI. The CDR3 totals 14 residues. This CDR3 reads CASSPPGQRYEQYF. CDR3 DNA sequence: TGTGCCAGCTCACCCCCGGGACAGCGCTACGAGCAGTACTTC.

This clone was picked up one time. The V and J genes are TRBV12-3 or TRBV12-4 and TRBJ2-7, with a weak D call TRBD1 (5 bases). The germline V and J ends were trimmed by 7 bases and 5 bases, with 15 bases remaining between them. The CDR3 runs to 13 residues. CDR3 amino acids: CASTLGARDEQYF. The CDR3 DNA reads TGTGCCAGCACCCTTGGGGCCCGGGACGAGCAGTACTTC.

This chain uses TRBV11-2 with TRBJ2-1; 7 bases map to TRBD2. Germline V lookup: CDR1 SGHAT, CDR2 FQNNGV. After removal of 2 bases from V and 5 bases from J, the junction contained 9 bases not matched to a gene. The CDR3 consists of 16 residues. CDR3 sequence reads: CASSLRYSGSHNEQFF. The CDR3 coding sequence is TGTGCCAGCAGCTTAAGGTATAGCGGGTCCCACAATGAGCAGTTCTTC.

CDR3 region: CASSPGTSGRSFYNEQFF. CDR3 DNA: TGTGCCAGTAGTCCCGGGACTAGCGGGAGGTCTTTCTACAATGAGCAGTTCTTC. The genes are TRBV19 and TRBJ2-1; TRBD2 agrees at 15 bases. The junction had 8 bases not matched to a gene; V was cut back by 5 bases and J by 3 bases. Germline V lookup: CDR1 LNHDA, CDR2 SQIVND (reference sequence). The CDR3 spans 18 residues.

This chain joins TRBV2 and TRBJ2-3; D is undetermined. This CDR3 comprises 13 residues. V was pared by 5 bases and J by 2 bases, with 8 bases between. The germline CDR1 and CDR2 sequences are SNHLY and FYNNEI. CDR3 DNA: TGTGCCAGCAGTCTAGATTACACAGATACGCAGTATTTT. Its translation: CASSLDYTDTQYF.

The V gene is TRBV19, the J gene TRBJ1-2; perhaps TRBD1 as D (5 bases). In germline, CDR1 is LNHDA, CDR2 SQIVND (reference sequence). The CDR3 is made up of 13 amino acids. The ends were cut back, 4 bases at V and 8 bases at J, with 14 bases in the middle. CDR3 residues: CASSTGGISGYTF. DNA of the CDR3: TGTGCCAGTAGTACGGGGGGGATCTCCGGCTACACCTTC. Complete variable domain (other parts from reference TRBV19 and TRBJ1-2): DGGITQSPKYLFRKEGQNVTLSCEQNLNHDAMYWYRQDPGQGLRLIYYSQIVNDFQKGDIAEGYSVSREKKESFPLTVTSAQKNPTAFYLCASSTGGISGYTFGSGTRLTVV.

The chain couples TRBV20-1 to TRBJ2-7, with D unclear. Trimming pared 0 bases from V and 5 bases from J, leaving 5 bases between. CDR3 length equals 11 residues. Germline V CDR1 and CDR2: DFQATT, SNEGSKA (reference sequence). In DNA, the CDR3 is TGCAGTGCTAGAGATCAGGACGAGCAGTACTTC. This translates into CSARDQDEQYF.

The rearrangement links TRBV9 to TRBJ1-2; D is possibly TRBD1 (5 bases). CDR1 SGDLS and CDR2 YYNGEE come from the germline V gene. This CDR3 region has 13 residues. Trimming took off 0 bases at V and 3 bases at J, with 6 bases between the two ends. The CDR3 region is CASSVGGDYGYTF. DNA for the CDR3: TGTGCCAGCAGCGTAGGAGGGGACTATGGCTACACCTTC. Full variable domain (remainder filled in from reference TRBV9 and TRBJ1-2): DSGVTQTPKHLITATGQRVTLRCSPRSGDLSVYWYQQSLDQGLQFLIQYYNGEERAKGNILERFSAQQFPDLHSELNLSSLELGDSALYFCASSVGGDYGYTFGSGTRLTVV.

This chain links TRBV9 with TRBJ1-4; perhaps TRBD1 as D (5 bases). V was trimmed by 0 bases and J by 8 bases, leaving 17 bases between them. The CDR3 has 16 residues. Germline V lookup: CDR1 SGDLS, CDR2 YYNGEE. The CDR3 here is CASSVGSRDGGEKLFF. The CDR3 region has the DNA TGTGCCAGCAGCGTAGGATCACGGGACGGCGGAGAAAAACTGTTTTTT.

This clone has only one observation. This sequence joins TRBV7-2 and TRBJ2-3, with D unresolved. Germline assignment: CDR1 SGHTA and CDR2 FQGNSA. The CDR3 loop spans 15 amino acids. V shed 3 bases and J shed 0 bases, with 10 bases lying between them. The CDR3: CASSLLLISTDTQYF. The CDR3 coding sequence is TGTGCCAGCAGCTTGCTCCTAATAAGCACAGATACGCAGTATTTT. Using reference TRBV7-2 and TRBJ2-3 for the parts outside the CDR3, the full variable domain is GAGVSQSPSNKVTEKGKDVELRCDPISGHTALYWYRQSLGQGLEFLIYFQGNSAPDKSGLPSDRFSAERTGGSVSTLTIQRTQQEDSAVYLCASSLLLISTDTQYFGPGTRLTVL.

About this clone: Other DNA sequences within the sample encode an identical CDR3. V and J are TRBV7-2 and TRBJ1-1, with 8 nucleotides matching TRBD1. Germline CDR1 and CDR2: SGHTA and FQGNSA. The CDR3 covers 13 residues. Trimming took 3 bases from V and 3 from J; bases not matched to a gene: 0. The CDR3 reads CASSLDRDTEAFF. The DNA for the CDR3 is TGTGCCAGCAGCTTGGACAGGGACACTGAAGCTTTCTTT.

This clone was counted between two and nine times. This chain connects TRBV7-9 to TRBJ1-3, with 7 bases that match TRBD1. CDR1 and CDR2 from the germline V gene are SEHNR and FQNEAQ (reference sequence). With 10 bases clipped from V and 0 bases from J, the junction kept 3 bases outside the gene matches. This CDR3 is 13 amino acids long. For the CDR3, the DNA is TGTGCCATCAGGGACAGCTCTGGAAACACCATATATTTT. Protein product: CAIRDSSGNTIYF.

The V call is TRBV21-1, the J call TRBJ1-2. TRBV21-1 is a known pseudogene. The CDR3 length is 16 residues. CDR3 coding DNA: TGTGCCAGCAGTCTTAACGGGGAGGGTTGTAACTATGGCTACACCTTC. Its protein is CASSLNGEGCNYGYTF.

CDR3 region: CAWTAGSLNEKLFF. The DNA for the CDR3 is TGTGCCTGGACAGCGGGCAGCTTGAATGAAAAACTGTTTTTT. This chain connects TRBV30 to TRBJ1-4; no reliable D call. V lost 4 bases, J lost 5 bases, and 14 bases lay in between. The CDR3 totals 14 residues. Per the germline V gene, CDR1 is GTSNPN and CDR2 is SVGIG (reference sequence).

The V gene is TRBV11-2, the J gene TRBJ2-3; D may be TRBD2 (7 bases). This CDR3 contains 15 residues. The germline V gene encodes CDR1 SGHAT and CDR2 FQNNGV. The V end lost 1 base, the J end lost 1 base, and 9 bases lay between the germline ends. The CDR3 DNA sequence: TGTGCCAGCAGCTTAGTGCGGGGGCGCACAGATACGCAGTATTTT. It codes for CASSLVRGRTDTQYF.

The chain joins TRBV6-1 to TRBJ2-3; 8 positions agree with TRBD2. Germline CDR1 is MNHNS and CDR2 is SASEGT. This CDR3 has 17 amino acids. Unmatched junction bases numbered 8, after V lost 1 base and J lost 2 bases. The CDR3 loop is CASSEGTSGLFTDTQYF. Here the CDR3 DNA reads TGTGCCAGCAGTGAAGGAACTAGCGGCCTGTTCACAGATACGCAGTATTTT.

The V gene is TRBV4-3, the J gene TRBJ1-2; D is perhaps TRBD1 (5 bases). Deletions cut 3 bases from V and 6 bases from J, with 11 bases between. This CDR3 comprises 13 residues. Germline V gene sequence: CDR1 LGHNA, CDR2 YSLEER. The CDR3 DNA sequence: TGCGCCAGCAGCCAGGGAGGGGTGGATGGCTACACCTTC. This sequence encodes CASSQGGVDGYTF.

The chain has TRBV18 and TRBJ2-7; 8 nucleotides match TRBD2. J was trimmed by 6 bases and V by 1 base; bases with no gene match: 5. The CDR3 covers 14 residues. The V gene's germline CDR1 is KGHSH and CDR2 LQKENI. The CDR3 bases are TGTGCCAGCTCACCACGGAGCGGGAGTAGCGAGCAGTACTTC. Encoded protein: CASSPRSGSSEQYF.

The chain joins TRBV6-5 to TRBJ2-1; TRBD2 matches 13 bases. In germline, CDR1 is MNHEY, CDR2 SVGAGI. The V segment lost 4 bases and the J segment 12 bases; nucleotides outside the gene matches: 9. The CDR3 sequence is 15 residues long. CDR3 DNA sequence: TGTGCCAGCAGTTCAACTAGCGGGGGGGCAGCCGTGCAGTTCTTC. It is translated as CASSSTSGGAAVQFF.

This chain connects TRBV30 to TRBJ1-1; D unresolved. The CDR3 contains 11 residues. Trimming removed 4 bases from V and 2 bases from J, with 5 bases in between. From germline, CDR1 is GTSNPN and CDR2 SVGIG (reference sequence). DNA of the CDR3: TGTGCCTGGAACGGTAACACTGAAGCTTTCTTT. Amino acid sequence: CAWNGNTEAFF.

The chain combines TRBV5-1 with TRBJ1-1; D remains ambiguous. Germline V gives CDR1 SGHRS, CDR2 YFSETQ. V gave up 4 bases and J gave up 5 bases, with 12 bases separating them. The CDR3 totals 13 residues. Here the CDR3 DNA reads TGCGCCAGCAGCCCCGGTACGGGGACTGAAGCTTTCTTT. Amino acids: CASSPGTGTEAFF.

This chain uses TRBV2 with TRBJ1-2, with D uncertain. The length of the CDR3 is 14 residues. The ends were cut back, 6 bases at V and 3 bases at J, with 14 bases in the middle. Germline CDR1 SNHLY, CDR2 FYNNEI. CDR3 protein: CASRTGVKYYGYTF. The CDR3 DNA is TGTGCCAGCAGGACCGGGGTCAAATACTATGGCTACACCTTC.

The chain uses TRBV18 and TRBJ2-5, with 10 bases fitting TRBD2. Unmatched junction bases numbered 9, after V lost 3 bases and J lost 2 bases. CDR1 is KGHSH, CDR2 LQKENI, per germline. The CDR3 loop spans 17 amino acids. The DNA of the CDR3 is TGTGCCAGCTCACCCACTCAAGCGGGGGGGGAGCAAGAGACCCAGTACTTC. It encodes CASSPTQAGGEQETQYF.

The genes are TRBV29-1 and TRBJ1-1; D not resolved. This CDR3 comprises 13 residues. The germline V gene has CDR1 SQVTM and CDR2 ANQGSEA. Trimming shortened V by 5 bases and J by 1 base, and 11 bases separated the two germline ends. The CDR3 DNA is TGCAGCGTTATGGCGGACGAGAACACTGAAGCTTTCTTT. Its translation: CSVMADENTEAFF.

The CDR3 region is CASSQVPPEADTQYF. In nucleotides, the CDR3 is TGTGCCAGCAGCCAAGTCCCTCCCGAGGCAGATACGCAGTATTTT. V and J are TRBV7-9 and TRBJ2-3; unclear D gene. Trimming removed 5 bases at V and 4 bases at J, with 16 bases between. The CDR3 is 15 residues long. Germline-derived CDR1 and CDR2 are SEHNR and FQNEAQ (reference sequence).

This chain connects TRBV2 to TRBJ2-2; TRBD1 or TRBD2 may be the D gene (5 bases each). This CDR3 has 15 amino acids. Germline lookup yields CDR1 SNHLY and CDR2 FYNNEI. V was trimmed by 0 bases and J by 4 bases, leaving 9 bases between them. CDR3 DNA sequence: TGTGCCAGCAGTGAAGCGGGGGAGTCCACCGGGGAGCTGTTTTTT. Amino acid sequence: CASSEAGESTGELFF.